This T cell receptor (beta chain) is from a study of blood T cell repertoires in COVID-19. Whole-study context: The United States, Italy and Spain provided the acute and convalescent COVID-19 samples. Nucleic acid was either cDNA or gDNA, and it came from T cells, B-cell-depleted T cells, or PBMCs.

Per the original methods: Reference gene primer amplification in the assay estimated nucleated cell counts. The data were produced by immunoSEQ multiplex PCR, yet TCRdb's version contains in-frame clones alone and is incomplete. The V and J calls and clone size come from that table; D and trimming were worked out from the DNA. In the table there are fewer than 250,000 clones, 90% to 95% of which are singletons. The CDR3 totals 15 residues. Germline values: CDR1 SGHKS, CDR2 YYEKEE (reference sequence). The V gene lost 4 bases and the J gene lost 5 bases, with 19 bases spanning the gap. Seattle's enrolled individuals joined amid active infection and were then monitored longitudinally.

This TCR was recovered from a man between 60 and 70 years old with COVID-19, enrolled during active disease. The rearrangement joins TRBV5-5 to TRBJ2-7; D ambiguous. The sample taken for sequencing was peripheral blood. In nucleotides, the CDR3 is TGTGCCAGCAGCGTCCCCGCCAGTAAGTTGGACGAGCAGTACTTC. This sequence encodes CASSVPASKLDEQYF.